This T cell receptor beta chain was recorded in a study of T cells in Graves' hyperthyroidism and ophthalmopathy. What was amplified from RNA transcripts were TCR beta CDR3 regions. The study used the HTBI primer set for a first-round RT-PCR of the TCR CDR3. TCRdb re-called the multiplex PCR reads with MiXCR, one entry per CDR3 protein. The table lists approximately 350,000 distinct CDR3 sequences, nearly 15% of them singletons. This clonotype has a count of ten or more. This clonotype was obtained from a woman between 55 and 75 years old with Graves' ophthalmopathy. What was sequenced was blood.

The CDR3 nucleotides are TGTGCCAGCAGTACCCTCACAAGGGGAGGGGCCGGGAGCAATCAGCCCCAGCATTTT. The encoded protein is CASSTLTRGGAGSNQPQHF. The V call is TRBV27, the J call TRBJ1-5, with a possible D match to TRBD1 (5 bases). V shed 5 bases and J shed 1 base, with 24 bases lying between them. This CDR3 contains 19 residues. Germline loops: CDR1 MNHEY, CDR2 SMNVEV (reference sequence).